Sequencing of this T cell receptor beta chain was carried out in a study of OX40 agonist ivuxolimab in advanced cancers. Overall study findings and caveats: Certain nonresponders likewise exhibited a low normalized T-cell clonal expansion.

Collection of blood occurred at baseline, at cycle 4 day 1, and at cycle 7 day 1. The CDR3 runs 12 residues. Germline V gives CDR1 SGHVS, CDR2 FQNEAQ. V lost 1 base to trimming and J lost 0 bases, with 1 base between them. For this clone: Antigen unknown.

Profiling relied on immunoSEQ multiplex PCR, and the TCRdb table lists in-frame clones only, not all of them. The sample lists approximately 97,000 clones; roughly nine tenths were seen once. The specimen comprised CD4+ or CD8+ T cells sorted from blood, sampled in a trial of the OX40 agonist ivuxolimab. The chain combines TRBV7-8 with TRBJ2-7; D uncertain. This TCR was sampled from an adult with an advanced solid tumor such as melanoma, head and neck, liver or kidney cancer. The CDR3 DNA sequence: TGTGCCAGCAGCTTAGGCTCCTACGAGCAGTACTTC. Amino acid sequence: CASSLGSYEQYF.